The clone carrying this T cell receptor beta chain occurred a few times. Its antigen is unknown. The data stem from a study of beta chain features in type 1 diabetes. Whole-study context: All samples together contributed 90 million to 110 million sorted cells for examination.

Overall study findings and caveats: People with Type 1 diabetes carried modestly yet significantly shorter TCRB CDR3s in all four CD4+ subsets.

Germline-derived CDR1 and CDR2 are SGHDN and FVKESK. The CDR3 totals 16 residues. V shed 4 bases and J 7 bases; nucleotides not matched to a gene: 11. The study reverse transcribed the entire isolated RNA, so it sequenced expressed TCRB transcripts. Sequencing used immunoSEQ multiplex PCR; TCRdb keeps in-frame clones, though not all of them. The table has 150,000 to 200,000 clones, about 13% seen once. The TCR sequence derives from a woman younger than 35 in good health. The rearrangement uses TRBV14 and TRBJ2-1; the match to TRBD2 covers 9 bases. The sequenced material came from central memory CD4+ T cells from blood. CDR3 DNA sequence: TGTGCCAGCAGCCGCATTGGGCTAGCGGGATTGAATGAGCAGTTCTTC. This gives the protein CASSRIGLAGLNEQFF.